A selection of T cell receptor beta chains follows, all from one sample in a study of blood T cell repertoires in COVID-19. TCRdb's table, derived via immunoSEQ multiplex PCR, lists solely in-frame clones and lacks some. The sample has around 46,000 clones; approximately 85% are singletons. Material: peripheral blood. The receptors stem from a human donor in a cohort sampled during active COVID-19. The donor label of this sample is uncertain. CDR3s include the opening cysteine and the closing phenylalanine or tryptophan. The order of the fields is J gene, V gene, CDR3 protein.

j_call: TRBJ2-7
v_call: TRBV4-1
cdr3_aa: CASSQIPQEGSYEQYF

j_call: TRBJ2-7
v_call: TRBV30
cdr3_aa: CAWRDGGTPWEQYF

j_call: TRBJ2-7
v_call: TRBV29-1
cdr3_aa: CSVAGTGISYEQYF

j_call: TRBJ2-5
v_call: TRBV5-8
cdr3_aa: CASTRLAGDQETQYF

j_call: TRBJ1-2
v_call: TRBV7-2
cdr3_aa: CASSPWTGPNYGYTF

j_call: TRBJ2-5
v_call: TRBV11-2
cdr3_aa: CASSLGLKETQYF

j_call: TRBJ2-1
v_call: TRBV2
cdr3_aa: CASRQGVGLFF

j_call: TRBJ1-3
v_call: TRBV19
cdr3_aa: CASNRERSGNTIYF

j_call: TRBJ1-1
v_call: TRBV29-1
cdr3_aa: CSGGDRGFTEAFF

j_call: TRBJ2-1
v_call: TRBV7-9
cdr3_aa: CASSPSSPPKRQFF

j_call: TRBJ2-5
v_call: TRBV11-3
cdr3_aa: CASSLDRFETQYF

j_call: TRBJ1-1
v_call: TRBV2
cdr3_aa: CASSGQGNTEAFF

j_call: TRBJ1-2
v_call: TRBV5-6
cdr3_aa: CASSLGQGSYGYTF

j_call: TRBJ2-5
v_call: TRBV10-3
cdr3_aa: CAISPVVGSQETQYF

j_call: TRBJ2-3
v_call: TRBV30
cdr3_aa: CAWSTIAGGADTQYF

j_call: TRBJ1-6
v_call: TRBV21-1
cdr3_aa: CASSKGGTDVSSYNSPLHF

j_call: TRBJ2-1
v_call: TRBV11-3
cdr3_aa: CASSLHPGGDNEQFF

j_call: TRBJ1-5
v_call: TRBV4-1
cdr3_aa: CASSQEWTENQPQHF

j_call: TRBJ2-1
v_call: TRBV5-4
cdr3_aa: CASSSSPSFDEQFF

j_call: TRBJ1-1
v_call: TRBV7-2
cdr3_aa: CASSSRQQNTEAFF

j_call: TRBJ1-3
v_call: TRBV3-1/TRBV3-2
cdr3_aa: CASSQGRYSGNTIYF

j_call: TRBJ2-3
v_call: TRBV5-1
cdr3_aa: CASSPGQMPTDTQYF

j_call: TRBJ2-7
v_call: TRBV1
cdr3_aa: CTSSQDPPTPVGYEQYF

j_call: TRBJ2-2
v_call: TRBV7-3
cdr3_aa: CASSPSSGGNTGELFF

j_call: TRBJ2-2
v_call: TRBV12-3/TRBV12-4
cdr3_aa: CASNDRTGELFF

j_call: TRBJ2-7
v_call: TRBV18
cdr3_aa: CASSPLTGSSSYEQYF

j_call: TRBJ2-5
v_call: TRBV3-1/TRBV3-2
cdr3_aa: CASSPTSGEKWETQYF

j_call: TRBJ2-5
v_call: TRBV18
cdr3_aa: CASSRDRGWETQYF

j_call: TRBJ1-5
v_call: TRBV19
cdr3_aa: CASRKRQGGQPQHF

j_call: TRBJ2-7
v_call: TRBV6-6
cdr3_aa: CASSIQGFDEQYF

j_call: TRBJ2-7
v_call: TRBV11-2
cdr3_aa: CASSSPSGSYEQYF

j_call: TRBJ1-6
v_call: TRBV2
cdr3_aa: CASGKTRTVNSPLHF

j_call: TRBJ1-5
v_call: TRBV28
cdr3_aa: CASSLNHNQPQHF

j_call: TRBJ1-6
v_call: TRBV7-8
cdr3_aa: CASSLQGAGNSPLHF

j_call: TRBJ1-1
v_call: TRBV5-1
cdr3_aa: CASSLAIRGTEAFF

j_call: TRBJ1-2
v_call: TRBV19
cdr3_aa: CASSIKRQRDGYTF

j_call: TRBJ1-2
v_call: TRBV5-6
cdr3_aa: CASSGRDRGNYGYTF

j_call: TRBJ1-1
v_call: TRBV18
cdr3_aa: CASSQDRVKQVKEAFF

j_call: TRBJ2-5
v_call: TRBV11-3
cdr3_aa: CASSRSSGRETQYF

j_call: TRBJ1-6
v_call: TRBV7-2
cdr3_aa: CASSLGGVGSSYNSPLHF

j_call: TRBJ1-1
v_call: TRBV3-1/TRBV3-2
cdr3_aa: CASSNRGMNTEAFF

j_call: TRBJ2-5
v_call: TRBV5-6
cdr3_aa: CASSSDREGETQYF

j_call: TRBJ2-7
v_call: TRBV28
cdr3_aa: CASSFVEGAEEQYF

j_call: TRBJ1-1
v_call: TRBV6-5
cdr3_aa: CASSFSSGGTEAFF

j_call: TRBJ1-1
v_call: TRBV6-4
cdr3_aa: CASSQTGRDTEAFF

j_call: TRBJ1-2
v_call: TRBV10-3
cdr3_aa: CAISEGPGGGYTF

j_call: TRBJ2-7
v_call: TRBV7-9
cdr3_aa: CASSPGTSGGEQYF

j_call: TRBJ2-7
v_call: TRBV4-2
cdr3_aa: CASSQDLPGQGNFYEQYF

j_call: TRBJ1-1
v_call: TRBV14
cdr3_aa: CASSQDYGGGAFF

j_call: TRBJ2-1
v_call: TRBV27
cdr3_aa: CASSFLAGGRAMSSYNEQFF

j_call: TRBJ2-2
v_call: TRBV19
cdr3_aa: CASSTQGIGELFF